The following is a T cell receptor (beta chain) sequence with its context. The specificity of this receptor is unknown. This sample was included in a study of T cells expressing NK-cell markers (TCRdb year 2020). About the investigation overall: In sorted CD3+CD56+NKG2C+, CD3+CD56+NKG2C- and CD3+CD56-NKG2C+ T-cell subsets from about eight donors, TCR beta-chain repertoires were profiled. All eight donors whose samples were sequenced were randomly selected healthy volunteers, three of them men and five women. Libraries were sequenced as 2 x 150 bp reads on Illumina HiSeq 2000/2500, MiSeq or NextSeq. Seven of the eight sequenced donors were HCMV-seropositive and one was HCMV-seronegative.

Study-level results and caveats: Those dominant clonotypes were again the most abundant among CD3+CD56-NKG2C+ cells in a few donors, at roughly 28.3-65%. For several donors, the dominant CD3+CD56+NKG2C+ clonotypes were among the top 10 CD8+ clonotypes and accounted for about 1.0-7.0% of CD8+ T cells. It remained unclear whether the expanded NKG2C-expressing T cell clones were specific for HCMV antigens.

The listed sequencing device is Illumina HiSeq 2000. The TCR beta cDNA libraries were made using 5'RACE template switching, a step that added both a universal primer site and unique molecular identifiers. Priming for cDNA synthesis came from the TCR beta constant segment, and two successive PCR amplification steps followed. The authors processed their data as follows. Reads were demultiplexed and grouped by UMI with MIGEC, and clonotypes were assembled and quantified with MiTCR. Only TCR cDNA sequences supported by at least two reads were kept to exclude erroneous sequences. The tcR package was used for downstream repertoire analysis, and clonotypes were matched between fractions using CDR3 nucleotide sequence together with V segment. VDJmatch was used to annotate antigen specificity against VDJdb, with one amino acid substitution allowed in CDR3. Reads reprocessed by TCRdb are summarized as one entry per CDR3 protein sequence, and DNA is absent. In this record, the V and J calls reflect TCRdb's handling and not the investigators' own analysis. The table for this sample records 500,000 to 600,000 distinct CDR3 sequences. The ten top clones hold 3.5% to 4.5% of the sample.

HCMV serostatus was determined by detecting HCMV-specific IgG in serum with a commercial ELISA kit. Peripheral blood mononuclear cells were isolated from blood by Ficoll density gradient centrifugation. From the cysteine up to the phenylalanine, the CDR3 has a length of 13 residues. No DNA accompanies this entry. Looking up the germline V gene yields CDR1 SGHTA and CDR2 FQGNSA. Sequencing was performed on blood T cells: a sorted CD56 or NKG2C T cell subset, CD4+ or CD8+ T cells, or bulk PBMC T cells (not recorded which). The TCR sequence derives from a man in his late teens or twenties in good health. Donor details come from another sample of the same person, matched by shared clones. The rearranged chain carries TRBV7-2 and TRBJ2-1; TCRdb picks TRBD2, but there is no DNA to check that call. The CDR3 loop reads CASRRGTYNEQFF.